Shown below are 2 T cell receptor beta chains from a single sample sequenced in a study of CD8+ T cells in alopecia areata. In each case, RNA was isolated and then reverse transcribed into cDNA as the sequencing template. Sequenced by immunoSEQ multiplex PCR; TCRdb stores in-frame clones only, minus some. The data contain around 100,000 clones, over 75% of them singletons. This sample's treatment: oral pan-JAK inhibitor, 5-10 mg twice daily. The starting material was CD8+ T cells sorted from blood, obtained between weeks 30 and 35, from a patient treated with tofacitinib. All receptors derive from a human donor with alopecia areata.

The V call is TRBV30, the J call TRBJ1-2; 7 positions match TRBD1. CDR3 length: 15 residues. The V and J ends lost 1 base and 3 bases, in that order; junction bases with no gene match: 8. Germline values: CDR1 GTSNPN, CDR2 SVGIG (reference sequence). DNA for the CDR3: TGTGCCTGGAGTGGTGGACAGGAAAATTACTATGGCTACACCTTC. As protein: CAWSGGQENYYGYTF.

The genes are TRBV19 and TRBJ2-1, with D uncertain. Germline lookup yields CDR1 LNHDA and CDR2 SQIVND (reference sequence). The CDR3 runs 11 residues. Trimming shortened V by 5 bases and J by 4 bases, and 3 bases separated the two germline ends. The CDR3 nucleotides read TGTGCCAGTAGTTCTTACAATGAGCAGTTCTTC. Protein sequence: CASSSYNEQFF.